Each of the 5 T cell receptor beta chains below was sequenced from the same sample in a study of vaccination and CD4 T cells after COVID-19. With the Oncomine TCR Beta short-read assay, DNA from cultured CD4+ T cells was sequenced. TCRdb analysed the PCR reads with MiXCR anew, one entry per CDR3 protein. The sample lists tens of thousands of distinct CDR3 sequences, roughly 50% occurring once. Their antigen targets remain unknown. Described treatment: approximately 9-day PBMC culture with coronavirus spike peptide pools or control peptides (ViraFEST assay). The material sequenced was CD4+ T cells from blood, cultured in vitro, taken before SARS-CoV-2 vaccination. Receptors were obtained from a human donor who received a COVID-19 vaccine.

This clonotype turned up a few times. The genes are TRBV6-1 and TRBJ1-2, with 8 bases identical to TRBD1. There are 15 residues in the CDR3. The germline CDR1 and CDR2 sequences are MNHNS and SASEGT. Trimming at V came to 6 bases and at J to 2 bases, leaving 8 bases not matched to a gene. The CDR3 sequence: CASSEPGQENYGYTF. The CDR3 DNA reads as TGTGCCAGCAGCGAACCGGGACAGGAAAACTATGGCTACACCTTC.

This clonotype was counted between two and nine times. The genes are TRBV5-1 and TRBJ2-3; unclear D gene. This CDR3 comprises 15 residues. V lost 0 bases and J 2 bases, leaving 10 bases between the germline ends. Germline assignment: CDR1 SGHRS and CDR2 YFSETQ. CDR3 sequence (DNA): TGCGCCAGCAGCTTGGGGGGTTCCTCCACAGATACGCAGTATTTT. Encoded protein: CASSLGGSSTDTQYF. The full variable domain, its missing parts supplied by reference TRBV5-1 and TRBJ2-3, is KAGVTQTPRYLIKTRGQQVTLSCSPISGHRSVSWYQQTPGQGLQFLFEYFSETQRNKGNFPGRFSGRQFSNSRSEMNVSTLELGDSALYLCASSLGGSSTDTQYFGPGTRLTVL.

This clonotype was found a few times. The chain combines TRBV2 with TRBJ1-2; 8 nucleotides agree with TRBD1. The CDR3 consists of 21 residues. CDR1 is SNHLY and CDR2 is FYNNEI in the germline V gene. J lost 0 bases, V lost 2 bases, and 20 bases had no gene match. The CDR3 reads CASSESGAGQGAIGANYGYTF. The CDR3 DNA is TGTGCCAGCAGTGAATCGGGGGCAGGACAGGGTGCGATAGGAGCTAACTATGGCTACACCTTC.

The rearrangement uses TRBV12-3 or TRBV12-4 and TRBJ2-1, with a weak D call TRBD2 (6 bases). This CDR3 region has 15 residues. Trimming took off 6 bases at V and 3 bases at J, with 15 bases between the two ends. The CDR3 region has the DNA TGTGCCAGCAGCTCATACGGGGGATTCTACAATGAGCAGTTCTTC. Amino acids: CASSSYGGFYNEQFF.

The chain combines TRBV11-2 with TRBJ2-3, with D perhaps matching TRBD2 (5 bases). Trimming cost V 0 bases and J 5 bases, with 9 bases left between them. Germline V gives CDR1 SGHAT, CDR2 FQNNGV. The CDR3 is 14 residues long. The CDR3 sequence is CASSLDTGIDTQYF. The CDR3 coding sequence is TGTGCCAGCAGCTTAGATACGGGGATAGATACGCAGTATTTT.